This T cell receptor (beta chain) was observed in a study of beta chain features in type 1 diabetes. As regards this clone: No antigen is known for it.

The study's findings and limits: Moderate yet significant TCRB CDR3 shortening was seen in Type 1 diabetes patients in all four CD4+ subsets.

Reverse transcribing all isolated RNA meant expressed TCRB transcripts were sequenced. TCRdb keeps only in-frame clones here, not all; method: immunoSEQ multiplex PCR. The sample includes about 180,000 clones, less than 10% of them seen just once. Germline V gene lookup returns CDR1 DFQATT and CDR2 SNEGSKA (reference sequence). The CDR3 has 10 amino acids. The receptor's source is a man aged 18 to 35 with type 1 diabetes. Sequenced input: central memory CD4+ T cells from blood. This chain joins TRBV20-1 and TRBJ2-3, with D possibly matching TRBD2 (5 bases). This CDR3 reads CMGVADTQYF. In DNA, the CDR3 is TGCATGGGAGTGGCCGATACGCAGTATTTT.